This TCR beta chain is drawn from a study of shared clonotypes between healthy human individuals. Notes on the study in general: Sampling covered blood only; tissue repertoires likely differ.

The study enrolled healthy HIV-negative adults without recent acute infections or vaccinations as donors. What was sequenced on ten immunoSEQ deep assay plates was unsorted PBMC DNA. How the authors handled the data: Junction-only sequences without quality scores came from ImmunoSEQ, so filtering differed. Sequencing used immunoSEQ multiplex PCR; TCRdb keeps in-frame clones, though not all of them. Clone size and V and J calls were adopted from that table, with D and trimming inferred from the DNA. The repertoire holds 400,000 to 550,000 clones, with 70% to 85% as singletons. Germline V lookup: CDR1 GTSNPN, CDR2 SVGIG (reference sequence). Losses at the gene ends were 0 bases for V and 2 bases for J; bases not matched to a gene: 7. The CDR3 consists of 15 residues. Comments on this clone: The antigen is not known.

Sequenced sample: PBMCs. This sequence joins TRBV30 and TRBJ2-7; 7 positions agree with TRBD2. The source is a woman in her 40s in good health. Some clones in this sample may be carry-over from other donors' samples. The CDR3 DNA follows: TGTGCCTGGAGTGTCAGGCTAGCGGTGACCTACGAGCAGTACTTC. This gives the protein CAWSVRLAVTYEQYF.